This TCR beta chain was identified in a study of blood T cell repertoires in COVID-19. For the study at large: From the United States, Italy and Spain came samples of acute and convalescent COVID-19.

Original processing notes: It was from reference gene primer amplification that nucleated cell counts were estimated. Measured with immunoSEQ multiplex PCR; TCRdb has only the in-frame clones, and not every one. V, J and clone size were drawn from that table, and D and trimming were deduced from the DNA. The sample shows tens of thousands of clones, roughly four fifths of them seen only once. The receptor comes from a man older than 75 with acute or convalescent COVID-19. The sequenced material came from peripheral blood.

The CDR3 DNA reads TGCGCCAGCAGCCAAGATTTGGGGGCTGGCTACACCTTC. It codes for CASSQDLGAGYTF. V and J are TRBV4-1 and TRBJ1-2; a possible D gene is TRBD1 (6 bases). Between the trimmed V and J ends, which lost 0 bases and 7 bases, there was a span of 9 bases. There are 13 residues in the CDR3. CDR1 and CDR2 (germline): MGHRA, YSYEKL.